The next 8 T cell receptor beta chains were all read from a single sample in a study of OX40 agonist ivuxolimab in advanced cancers. TCRdb's table, derived via immunoSEQ multiplex PCR, lists solely in-frame clones and lacks some. The table lists around 100,000 clones, 75% to 90% of them singletons. The sequenced sample was CD4+ or CD8+ T cells sorted from blood, obtained in a trial of the OX40 agonist ivuxolimab. Receptors originate from an adult with an advanced solid tumor such as melanoma, head and neck, liver or kidney cancer.

This chain connects TRBV6-6 to TRBJ1-2, with D tentatively TRBD1 (6 bases). This CDR3 has 14 residues. Trimming cost V 2 bases and J 7 bases, with 14 bases left between them. The germline V gene has CDR1 MNHNY and CDR2 SVGAGI (reference sequence). This chain's CDR3 is CASSYLLGGAGYTF. CDR3 sequence (DNA): TGTGCCAGCAGTTACCTCCTGGGGGGGGCTGGCTACACCTTC.

This sequence joins TRBV6-5 and TRBJ1-4; perhaps TRBD1 as D (6 bases). This CDR3 has 15 residues. V was clipped by 4 bases and J by 5 bases, with 14 bases between them. Germline V gene sequence: CDR1 MNHEY, CDR2 SVGAGI. The CDR3 here is CASSSLGGINEKLFF. The CDR3 DNA reads TGTGCCAGCAGTTCCCTAGGGGGTATAAATGAAAAACTGTTTTTT.

This rearrangement joins TRBV9 to TRBJ1-4; a possible D gene is TRBD1 (5 bases). Germline-derived CDR1 and CDR2 are SGDLS and YYNGEE. Trimming cost V 4 bases and J 5 bases, with 9 bases left between them. The CDR3 loop spans 13 amino acids. As DNA, the CDR3 is TGTGCCAGCAGCACGGGACTCAATGAAAAACTGTTTTTT. Its protein is CASSTGLNEKLFF.

This chain connects TRBV19 to TRBJ2-1; 7 nucleotides match TRBD1. Germline trimming cut 4 bases from V and 3 bases from J; bases unmatched to any gene: 3. Germline CDR1 reads LNHDA; CDR2 reads SQIVND (reference sequence). The CDR3 is 14 residues long. This CDR3 is CASSNRDSYNEQFF. CDR3 nucleotide sequence: TGTGCCAGTAGTAACCGGGACAGCTACAATGAGCAGTTCTTC.

This clone was observed a few times. The chain combines TRBV19 with TRBJ1-2; D is possibly TRBD1 (6 bases). CDR3 size: 15 residues. Trimming removed 3 bases at V and 2 bases at J, with 13 bases between. Germline-derived CDR1 and CDR2 are LNHDA and SQIVND (reference sequence). The CDR3 DNA reads TGTGCCAGTAGTATGGAGGGGGACGGAAACTATGGCTACACCTTC. Encoded protein: CASSMEGDGNYGYTF. The variable domain in full, completed from reference TRBV19 and TRBJ1-2, reads DGGITQSPKYLFRKEGQNVTLSCEQNLNHDAMYWYRQDPGQGLRLIYYSQIVNDFQKGDIAEGYSVSREKKESFPLTVTSAQKNPTAFYLCASSMEGDGNYGYTFGSGTRLTVV.

The chain uses TRBV30 and TRBJ1-2; tentatively, D is TRBD1 (6 bases). V was cut by 0 bases and J by 7 bases, with 9 bases left in between. The CDR3 totals 12 residues. Germline values: CDR1 GTSNPN, CDR2 SVGIG (reference sequence). The DNA of the CDR3 is TGTGCCTGGAGTGTACTAGGGGGTGGCTACACCTTC. Translation: CAWSVLGGGYTF.

V gene TRBV7-9 combines with J gene TRBJ1-3; TRBD1 matches at 7 bases. Trimming at V came to 3 bases and at J to 0 bases, leaving 8 bases not matched to a gene. CDR1 and CDR2 (germline): SEHNR, FQNEAQ (reference sequence). The CDR3 extends over 17 amino acids. The CDR3 bases are TGTGCCAGCAGCTTCCTATATGGGACAGCCTCTGGAAACACCATATATTTT. It codes for CASSFLYGTASGNTIYF.

The gene calls are TRBV7-8 and TRBJ1-5; 7 nucleotides align to TRBD1. The CDR3 loop spans 16 amino acids. Germline CDR1 is SGHVS and CDR2 is FQNEAQ. V was clipped by 4 bases and J by 1 base; unmatched bases: 7. The CDR3 DNA reads TGTGCCAGCAGCTCAAACAGGGGAACAAGCAATCAGCCCCAGCATTTT. Translation gives CASSSNRGTSNQPQHF.